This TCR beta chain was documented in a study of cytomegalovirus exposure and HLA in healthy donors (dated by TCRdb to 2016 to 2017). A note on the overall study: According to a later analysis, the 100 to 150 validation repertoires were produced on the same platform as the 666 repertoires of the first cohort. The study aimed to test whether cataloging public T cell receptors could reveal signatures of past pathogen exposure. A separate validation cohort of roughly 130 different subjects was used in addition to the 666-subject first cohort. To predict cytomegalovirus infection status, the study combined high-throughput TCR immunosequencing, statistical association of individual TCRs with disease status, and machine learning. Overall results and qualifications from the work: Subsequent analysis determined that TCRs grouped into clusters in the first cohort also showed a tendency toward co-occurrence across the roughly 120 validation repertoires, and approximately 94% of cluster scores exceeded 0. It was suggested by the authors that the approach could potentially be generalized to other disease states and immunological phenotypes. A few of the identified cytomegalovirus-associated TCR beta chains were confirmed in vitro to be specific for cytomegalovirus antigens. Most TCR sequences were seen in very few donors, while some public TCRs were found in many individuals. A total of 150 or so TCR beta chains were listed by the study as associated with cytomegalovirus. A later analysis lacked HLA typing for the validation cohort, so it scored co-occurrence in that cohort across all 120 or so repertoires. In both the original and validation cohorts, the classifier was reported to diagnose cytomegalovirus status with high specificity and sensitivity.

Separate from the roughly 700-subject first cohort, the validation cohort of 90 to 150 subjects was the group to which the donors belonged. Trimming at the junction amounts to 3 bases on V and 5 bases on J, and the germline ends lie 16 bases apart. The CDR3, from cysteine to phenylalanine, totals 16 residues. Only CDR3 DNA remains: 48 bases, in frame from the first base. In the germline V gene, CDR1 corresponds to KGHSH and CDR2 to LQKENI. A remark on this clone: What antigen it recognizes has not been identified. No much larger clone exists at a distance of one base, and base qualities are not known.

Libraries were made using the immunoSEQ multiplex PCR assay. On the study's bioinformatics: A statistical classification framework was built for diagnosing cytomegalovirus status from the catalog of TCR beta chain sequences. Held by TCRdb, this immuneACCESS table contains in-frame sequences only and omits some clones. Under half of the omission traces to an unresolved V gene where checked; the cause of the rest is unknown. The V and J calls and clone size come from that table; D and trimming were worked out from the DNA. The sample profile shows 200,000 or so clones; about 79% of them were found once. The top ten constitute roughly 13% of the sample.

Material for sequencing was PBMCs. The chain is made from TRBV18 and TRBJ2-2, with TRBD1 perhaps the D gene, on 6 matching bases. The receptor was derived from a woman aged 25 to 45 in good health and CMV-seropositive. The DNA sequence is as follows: TGTGCCAGCTCACCGCTTAGGGACACCTCGACCGGGGAGCTGTTTTTT. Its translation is CASSPLRDTSTGELFF.